The T cell receptor beta chain under discussion was sequenced for a study of cytomegalovirus exposure and HLA in healthy donors. General study results and limits: Accurate HLA-A and HLA-B prediction from TCR beta sequences was reported for most subjects. Rare TCR sequences dominated, though some public TCRs recurred in many donors. HLA restriction was apparent for most CMV-associated TCR beta chains in a later analysis.

This CDR3 comprises 15 residues. The germline V and J ends were trimmed by 4 bases and 8 bases, with 15 bases remaining between them. Germline V gene sequence: CDR1 LGHNA, CDR2 YSLEER. Primers included in the PCR were 60 Vbeta and 13 Jbeta primers. Sequenced by immunoSEQ multiplex PCR; TCRdb stores in-frame clones only, minus some. Found here are 90,000 to 150,000 clones, nearly 80% of them singletons; the top ten hold 3.3%. To note about this clone: Its matching antigen is unknown.

Input material: PBMCs. This rearrangement joins TRBV4-3 to TRBJ1-6, with a possible D match to TRBD1 (5 bases). The TCR originated in a woman in her twenties or thirties in good health and CMV-seropositive. CDR3 in DNA: TGCGCCAGCAGCCGTATTGGGACTGGGGATTCACCCCTCCACTTT. This encodes CASSRIGTGDSPLHF.